This TCR beta chain was profiled in a study of blood T cells in healthy people across ages. Overall study results and limits: Roughly linear declines in TCR beta diversity per million T cells occurred with age.

This clonotype was observed a handful of times. Its antigen is currently unknown. A second PCR, run for about 7 to 11 cycles, used a sample-barcoded 5' primer plus a J-beta primer mix. TCRdb redid the calling of the 5' RACE reads with MiXCR, one entry per CDR3 protein. The sample holds 600,000 or so distinct CDR3 sequences; 20% to 25% are singletons and the top ten take around 3.4%. The specimen was blood. The TCR comes from a man in his sixties or seventies in good health.

CDR3 nucleotides: TGCGCCAGCAGCCGGGTGGATGGATGGGAGGACATTCAGTACTTC. It encodes CASSRVDGWEDIQYF. This chain joins TRBV4-1 and TRBJ2-4, with a possible D match to TRBD2 (6 bases). Germline lookup yields CDR1 MGHRA and CDR2 YSYEKL. The CDR3 has 15 residues. Trimming took off 4 bases at V and 8 bases at J, with 18 bases between the two ends.